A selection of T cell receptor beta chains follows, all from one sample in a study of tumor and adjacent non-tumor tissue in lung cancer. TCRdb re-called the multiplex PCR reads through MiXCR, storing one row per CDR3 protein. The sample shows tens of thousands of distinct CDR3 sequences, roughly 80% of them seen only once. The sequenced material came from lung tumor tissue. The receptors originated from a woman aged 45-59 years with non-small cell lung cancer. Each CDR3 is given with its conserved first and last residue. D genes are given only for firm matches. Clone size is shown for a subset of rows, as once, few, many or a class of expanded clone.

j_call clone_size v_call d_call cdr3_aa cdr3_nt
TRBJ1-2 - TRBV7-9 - CASSLFPRGSGDPKYGYTF TGTGCCAGCAGCTTATTCCCGCGAGGCTCGGGAGATCCGAAATATGGCTACACCTTC
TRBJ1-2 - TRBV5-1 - CASGLLGTTDDGYTF TGCGCCAGCGGCTTGTTGGGCACAACCGATGATGGCTACACCTTC
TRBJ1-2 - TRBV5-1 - CANQQDGNNYDYTF TGCGCCAACCAACAGGACGGAAATAACTATGACTACACCTTC
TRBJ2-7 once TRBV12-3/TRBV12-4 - CANSFSRGLVEQYF TGTGCCAACAGTTTTTCGAGAGGTCTGGTGGAGCAGTACTTC
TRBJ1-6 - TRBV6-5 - CASSYSLWQGDNSLLHF TGCGCCAGTAGTTACTCCCTCTGGCAGGGAGATAATTCACTCCTCCACTTT
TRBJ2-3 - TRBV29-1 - CSILGGLTDTRYF TGCAGCATTCTCGGGGGTCTCACAGATACGCGGTATTTT
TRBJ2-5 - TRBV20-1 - CSARDGGGGTQYF TGCAGTGCTAGAGATGGAGGGGGGGGGACCCAGTACTTC
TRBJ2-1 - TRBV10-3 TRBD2 CAITGLAGGSSSYSERFF TGTGCCATCACGGGACTAGCGGGAGGTTCAAGCTCCTACAGTGAGCGGTTCTTC
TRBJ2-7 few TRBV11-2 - CTSSLAVGPYVQYF TGTACCAGCAGCCTGGCGGTCGGCCCCTACGTGCAGTACTTC
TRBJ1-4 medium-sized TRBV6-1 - CASSEAPGAGNEKLFF TGTGCCAGCAGTGAAGCGCCGGGGGCAGGGAATGAAAAACTGTTTTTT
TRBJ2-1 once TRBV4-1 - CASSHATPIGTSKQFF TGCGCCAGCAGCCACGCTACGCCGATAGGGACGAGCAAGCAGTTCTTC
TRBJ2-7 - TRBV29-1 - CSVALGWGDNYEQYF TGCAGTGTTGCTTTAGGTTGGGGCGATAACTACGAGCAGTACTTC
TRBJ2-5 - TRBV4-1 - CASNQELRSRDIQYF TGCGCCAGCAACCAAGAATTGCGTTCCCGGGATATCCAGTACTTC
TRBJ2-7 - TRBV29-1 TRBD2 CSVEAAGLVGSYEQYF TGCAGCGTTGAGGCGGCGGGACTAGTGGGATCCTACGAGCAGTACTTC
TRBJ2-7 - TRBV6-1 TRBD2 CASSGDYYKQNF TGTGCCAGCTCCGGGGACTACTACAAGCAGAACTTC
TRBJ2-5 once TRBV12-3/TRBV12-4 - CASSLKSGAAQETQYF TGTGCCAGCAGCTTAAAGTCAGGGGCCGCGCAAGAGACCCAGTACTTC
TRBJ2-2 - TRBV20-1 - CSVAWGQGGELFF TGCAGTGTCGCCTGGGGGCAAGGCGGGGAGCTGTTTTTT
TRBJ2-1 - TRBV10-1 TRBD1 CVSSRDRESNEHFF TGCGTCAGCAGCCGGGACAGGGAAAGCAATGAGCACTTCTTC
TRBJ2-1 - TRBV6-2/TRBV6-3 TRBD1 CVSRSGTGVLGEQFF TGTGTTAGCAGATCCGGGACAGGGGTTTTAGGTGAGCAGTTCTTC
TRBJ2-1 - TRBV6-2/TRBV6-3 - CASSRTPYEQLF TGTGCCAGCAGTCGGACTCCCTATGAGCAGTTATTC
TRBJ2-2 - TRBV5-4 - CASSFVGGSCFF -
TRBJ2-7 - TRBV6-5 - CASSLGLSYWGYEQYF TGTGCCAGCAGTCTCGGACTGTCCTACTGGGGCTACGAGCAATACTTC
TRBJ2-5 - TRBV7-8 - CASSYRLGSGETRYF TGTGCCAGCAGCTACAGACTAGGCTCGGGAGAGACCCGGTACTTC
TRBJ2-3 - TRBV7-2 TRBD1 CASSTYRGVQYF TGTGCCAGCAGCACATACAGGGGGGTGCAGTATTTT
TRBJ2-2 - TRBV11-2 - CASSRAAAGGELFF TGTGCCAGCAGCCGCGCTGCGGCGGGCGGAGAGCTGTTTTTT
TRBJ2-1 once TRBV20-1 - CSITLTYNEQFF TGCAGTATCACGCTTACCTACAATGAGCAATTCTTC
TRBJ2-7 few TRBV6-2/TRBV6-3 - CVSGGQSVDEQYF TGTGTCAGCGGCGGACAGTCTGTTGACGAGCAGTACTTC
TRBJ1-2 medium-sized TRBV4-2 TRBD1 CASGEDRGVYGYTF TGTGCCAGCGGAGAGGACAGGGGGGTTTATGGCTACACCTTC
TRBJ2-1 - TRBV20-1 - CDARTLAMGEQFF TGCGATGCTAGAACACTAGCAATGGGTGAGCAGTTCTTC
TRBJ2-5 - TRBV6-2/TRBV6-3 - CASSYDTGSVETQYF TGTGCCAGCAGTTACGATACCGGGAGCGTAGAGACCCAGTACTTC
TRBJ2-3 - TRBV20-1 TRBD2 CSDGGPGTSGSTDRQYF TGCAGTGATGGGGGCCCCGGGACTAGCGGGAGCACAGATAGGCAGTATTTT
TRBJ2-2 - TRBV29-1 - CNVILAQEDGELFF TGCAACGTGATATTAGCACAGGAGGACGGGGAGCTGTTTTTT
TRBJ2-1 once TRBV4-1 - CASTMVVFPAYNEQFF TGCGCCAGCACAATGGTGGTATTCCCGGCCTACAATGAGCAATTCTTC
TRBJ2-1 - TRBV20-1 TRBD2 CSASPRTSGSVEQFF TGCAGTGCTAGTCCCAGGACTAGCGGGAGCGTTGAGCAATTCTTC
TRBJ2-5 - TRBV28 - CDTSDSEEETQYF TGTGACACCTCCGACAGTGAAGAAGAGACCCAGTACTTC
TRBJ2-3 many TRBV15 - CATSTRGRGTDTQYF TGTGCCACCAGCACCCGCGGGCGCGGCACAGATACGCAGTATTTT
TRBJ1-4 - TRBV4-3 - CARSQDSREEKLFF TGCGCCCGCAGCCAAGATTCGAGGGAGGAAAAACTGTTTTTT
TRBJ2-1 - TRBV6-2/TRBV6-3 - CASSSRPVANNEQFF TGTGCCAGCAGTTCGCGACCAGTGGCCAACAATGAGCAGTTCTTC
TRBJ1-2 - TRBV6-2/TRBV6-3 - CASSATTSYGYTF TGTGCCAGCAGCGCGACAACTTCCTATGGCTACACCTTT
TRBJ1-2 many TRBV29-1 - CSVEVEGMDYGYTF TGCAGCGTTGAAGTAGAAGGGATGGACTATGGCTACACCTTC
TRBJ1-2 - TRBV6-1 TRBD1 CAGSPDRGFGYTF TGTGCCGGCAGCCCGGACAGGGGTTTTGGCTACACCTTC
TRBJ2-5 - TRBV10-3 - CAISWTGRGTQYF TGTGCCATCAGCTGGACGGGTCGTGGGACCCAGTACTTC
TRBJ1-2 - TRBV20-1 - CSTRAVALNGYTF TGCAGTACTAGGGCAGTCGCTCTTAATGGCTACACCTTC
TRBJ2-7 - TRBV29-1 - CSVGSAGSRYEQYF TGCAGTGTTGGCTCGGCAGGGAGCCGGTACGAGCAGTACTTC
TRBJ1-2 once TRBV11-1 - CAISSVRASNYGNTF TGTGCCATCAGCTCGGTGCGGGCCTCTAACTATGGCAACACCTTC
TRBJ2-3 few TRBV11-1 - CASSLEGRGDTDTQYF TGTGCCAGCAGCTTAGAGGGTCGTGGTGACACTGATACGCAGTATTTT